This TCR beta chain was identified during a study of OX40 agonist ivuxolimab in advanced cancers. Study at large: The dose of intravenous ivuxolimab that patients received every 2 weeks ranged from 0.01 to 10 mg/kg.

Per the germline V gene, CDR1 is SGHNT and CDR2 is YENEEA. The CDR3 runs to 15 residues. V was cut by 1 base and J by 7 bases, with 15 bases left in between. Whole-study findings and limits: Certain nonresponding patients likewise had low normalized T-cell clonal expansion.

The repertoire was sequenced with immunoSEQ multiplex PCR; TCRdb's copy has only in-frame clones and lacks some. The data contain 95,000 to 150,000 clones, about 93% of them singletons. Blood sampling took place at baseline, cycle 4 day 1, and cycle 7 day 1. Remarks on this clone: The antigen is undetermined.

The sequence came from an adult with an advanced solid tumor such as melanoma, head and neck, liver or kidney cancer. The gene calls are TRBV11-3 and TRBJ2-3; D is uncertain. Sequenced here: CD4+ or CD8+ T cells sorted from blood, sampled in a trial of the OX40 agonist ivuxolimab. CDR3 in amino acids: CASSLGAVPTHTQYF. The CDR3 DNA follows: TGTGCCAGCAGCTTAGGGGCGGTGCCTACGCATACGCAGTATTTT.